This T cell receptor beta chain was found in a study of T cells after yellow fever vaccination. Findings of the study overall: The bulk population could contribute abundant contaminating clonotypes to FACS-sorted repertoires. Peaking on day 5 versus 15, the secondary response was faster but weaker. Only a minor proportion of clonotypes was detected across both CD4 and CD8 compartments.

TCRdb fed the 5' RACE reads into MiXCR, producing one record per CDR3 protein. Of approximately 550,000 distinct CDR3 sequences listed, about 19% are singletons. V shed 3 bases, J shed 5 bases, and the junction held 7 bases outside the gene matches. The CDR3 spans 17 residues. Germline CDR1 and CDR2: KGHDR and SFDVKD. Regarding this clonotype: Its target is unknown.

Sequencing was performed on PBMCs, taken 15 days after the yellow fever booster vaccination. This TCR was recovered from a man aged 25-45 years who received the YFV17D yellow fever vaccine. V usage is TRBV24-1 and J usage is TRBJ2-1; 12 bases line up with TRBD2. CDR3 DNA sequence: TGTGCCACCAGTGATGCATCTAGCGGGAGGGCCAACAATGAGCAGTTCTTC. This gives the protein CATSDASSGRANNEQFF.